Described below is a single T cell receptor beta chain sequence and its context. CDR1 is SGHAT and CDR2 is FQNNGV in the germline V gene. The CDR3 has 13 residues. V was clipped by 0 bases and J by 4 bases, with 6 bases between them. Authors' processing steps: Amplification of reference gene primers was used by the study to estimate nucleated cell counts. The data were produced by immunoSEQ multiplex PCR, yet TCRdb's version contains in-frame clones alone and is incomplete. V and J calls and clone size are as listed in that table; D and trimming were resolved from the DNA. This table holds approximately 66,000 clones, approximately 89% found once. This entry is derived from a study of blood T cell repertoires in COVID-19. Study-level information: COVID-19 samples from acute and convalescent phases originated in the United States, Italy and Spain. Nucleic acid was either cDNA or gDNA, and it came from T cells, B-cell-depleted T cells, or PBMCs.

The source of this sequence is a man in his sixties with acute or convalescent COVID-19. This chain links TRBV11-2 with TRBJ1-1; D gene ambiguous. The specimen was peripheral blood. The CDR3 loop is CASSLERVTEAFF. CDR3 nucleotides: TGTGCCAGCAGCTTAGAGCGGGTCACTGAAGCTTTCTTT.